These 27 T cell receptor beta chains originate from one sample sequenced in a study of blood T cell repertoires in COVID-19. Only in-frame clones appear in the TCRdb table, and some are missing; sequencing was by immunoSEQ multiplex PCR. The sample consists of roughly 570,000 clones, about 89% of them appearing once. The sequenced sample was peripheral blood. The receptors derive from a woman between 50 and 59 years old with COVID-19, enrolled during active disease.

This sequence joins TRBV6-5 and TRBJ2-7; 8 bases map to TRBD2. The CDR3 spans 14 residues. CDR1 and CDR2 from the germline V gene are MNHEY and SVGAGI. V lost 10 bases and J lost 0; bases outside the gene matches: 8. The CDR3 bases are TGTGCCACTGCGGGGGGCGCAGACTCCTACGAGCAGTACTTC. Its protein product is CATAGGADSYEQYF.

CDR3 amino acids: CASSLGLTEAFF. The CDR3 bases are TGTGCCAGCAGCTTAGGCCTTACTGAAGCTTTCTTT. V and J are TRBV13 and TRBJ1-1; no clear D. V was pared by 0 bases and J by 5 bases, with 4 bases between. This CDR3 is built from 12 residues. Germline loops: CDR1 PRHDT, CDR2 FYEKMQ (reference sequence).

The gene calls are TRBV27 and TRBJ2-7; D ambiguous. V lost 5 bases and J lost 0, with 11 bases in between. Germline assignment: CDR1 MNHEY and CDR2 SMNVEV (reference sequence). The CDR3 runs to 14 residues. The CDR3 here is CASSPLASSYEQYF. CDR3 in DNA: TGTGCCAGCAGTCCCTTAGCCAGCTCCTACGAGCAGTACTTC.

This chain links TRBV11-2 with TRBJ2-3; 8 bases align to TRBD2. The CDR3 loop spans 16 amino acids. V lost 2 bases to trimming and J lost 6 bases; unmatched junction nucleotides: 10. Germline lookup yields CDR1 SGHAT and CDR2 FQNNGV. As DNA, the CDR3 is TGTGCCAGCAGCTTAACCAGGAGTAGCGGGGTCGATACGCAGTATTTT. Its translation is CASSLTRSSGVDTQYF. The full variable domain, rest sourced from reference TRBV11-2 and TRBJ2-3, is EAGVAQSPRYKIIEKRQSVAFWCNPISGHATLYWYQQILGQGPKLLIQFQNNGVVDDSQLPKDRFSAERLKGVDSTLKIQPAKLEDSAVYLCASSLTRSSGVDTQYFGPGTRLTVL.

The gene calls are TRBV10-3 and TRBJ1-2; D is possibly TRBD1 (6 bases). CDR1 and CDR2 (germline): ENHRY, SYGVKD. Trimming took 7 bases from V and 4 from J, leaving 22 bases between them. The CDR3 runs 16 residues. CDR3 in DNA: TGTGCCATCACCTGGAGCTTACAGGGAAGCGGCTATGGCTACACCTTC. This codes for CAITWSLQGSGYGYTF.

CDR3 nucleotide sequence: TGTGCCAGCAGCTCCCGACAGGGTTCCGAAAAGCAGTTCTTC. Translating it yields CASSSRQGSEKQFF. This chain links TRBV7-2 with TRBJ2-1, with 7 bases fitting TRBD1. Germline V gene lookup returns CDR1 SGHTA and CDR2 FQGNSA. The length of the CDR3 is 14 residues. Trimming removed 4 bases from V and 11 bases from J; junction bases left unmatched: 11.

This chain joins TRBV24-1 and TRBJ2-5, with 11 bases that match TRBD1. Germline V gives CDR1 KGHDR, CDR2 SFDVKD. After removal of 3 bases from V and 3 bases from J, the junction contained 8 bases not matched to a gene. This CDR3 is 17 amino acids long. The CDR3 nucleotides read TGTGCCACCAGTGATGTAGGGACAGGGGGTTCGAAAGAGACCCAGTACTTC. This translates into CATSDVGTGGSKETQYF.

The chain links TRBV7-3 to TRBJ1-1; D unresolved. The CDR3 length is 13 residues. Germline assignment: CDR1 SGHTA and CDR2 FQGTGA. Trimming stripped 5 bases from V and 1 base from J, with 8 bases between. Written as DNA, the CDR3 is TGTGCCAGCAGCCATTCAGGGAACACTGAAGCTTTCTTT. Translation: CASSHSGNTEAFF.

The CDR3 is CATSDPGGTEAFF. The CDR3 DNA sequence: TGTGCCACCAGTGATCCAGGGGGCACTGAAGCTTTCTTT. The chain is built from TRBV24-1 and TRBJ1-1; 7 nucleotides agree with TRBD1. With V trimmed by 3 bases and J by 4 bases, 1 base remained unmatched. CDR3 length equals 13 residues. Germline V gives CDR1 KGHDR, CDR2 SFDVKD.

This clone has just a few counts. The CDR3 spells CASRDGQGVSYNSPLHF. CDR3 sequence (DNA): TGTGCCAGCAGGGATGGACAGGGGGTTTCCTATAATTCACCCCTCCACTTT. The gene calls are TRBV27 and TRBJ1-6; 10 bases line up with TRBD1. CDR3 length: 17 amino acids. Unmatched junction bases numbered 6, after V lost 6 bases and J lost 1 base. Germline V gene data show CDR1 as MNHEY and CDR2 as SMNVEV (reference sequence).

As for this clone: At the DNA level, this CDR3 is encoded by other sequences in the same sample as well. CDR3 protein: CASRSGQGNTEAFF. The CDR3 nucleotides read TGCGCCAGCAGGTCTGGACAGGGGAACACTGAAGCTTTCTTT. The chain links TRBV5-1 to TRBJ1-1; the match to TRBD1 covers 8 bases. CDR1 and CDR2 (germline): SGHRS, YFSETQ. This CDR3 is built from 14 residues. The V segment lost 5 bases and the J segment 1 base; nucleotides outside the gene matches: 4. Using reference TRBV5-1 and TRBJ1-1 for the parts outside the CDR3, the full variable domain is KAGVTQTPRYLIKTRGQQVTLSCSPISGHRSVSWYQQTPGQGLQFLFEYFSETQRNKGNFPGRFSGRQFSNSRSEMNVSTLELGDSALYLCASRSGQGNTEAFFGQGTRLTVV.

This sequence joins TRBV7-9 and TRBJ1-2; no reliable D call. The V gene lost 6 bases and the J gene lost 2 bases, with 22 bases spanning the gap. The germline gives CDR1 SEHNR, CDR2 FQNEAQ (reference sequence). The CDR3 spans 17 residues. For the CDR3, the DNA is TGTGCCAGCAGTGGATCAGGAACCCGATCGACAAACTATGGCTACACCTTC. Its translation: CASSGSGTRSTNYGYTF.

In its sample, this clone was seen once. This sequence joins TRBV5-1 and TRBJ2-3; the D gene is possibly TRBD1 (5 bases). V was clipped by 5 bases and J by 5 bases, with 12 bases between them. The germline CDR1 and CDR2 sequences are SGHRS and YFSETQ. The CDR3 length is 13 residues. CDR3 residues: CASSYLRGDTQYF. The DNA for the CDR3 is TGCGCCAGCAGTTATTTAAGGGGAGATACGCAGTATTTT. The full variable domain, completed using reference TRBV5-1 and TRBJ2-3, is KAGVTQTPRYLIKTRGQQVTLSCSPISGHRSVSWYQQTPGQGLQFLFEYFSETQRNKGNFPGRFSGRQFSNSRSEMNVSTLELGDSALYLCASSYLRGDTQYFGPGTRLTVL.

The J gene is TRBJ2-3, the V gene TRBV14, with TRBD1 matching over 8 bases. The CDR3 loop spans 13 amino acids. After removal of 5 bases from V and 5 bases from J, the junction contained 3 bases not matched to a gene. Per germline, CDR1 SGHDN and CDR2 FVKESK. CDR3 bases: TGTGCCAGCAGCATTACAGGGGGAGATACGCAGTATTTT. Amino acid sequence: CASSITGGDTQYF.

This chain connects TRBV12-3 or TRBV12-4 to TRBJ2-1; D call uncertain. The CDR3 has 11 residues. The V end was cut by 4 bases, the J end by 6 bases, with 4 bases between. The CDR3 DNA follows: TGTGCCAGCAGTTCTATCAATGAGCAGTTCTTC. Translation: CASSSINEQFF.

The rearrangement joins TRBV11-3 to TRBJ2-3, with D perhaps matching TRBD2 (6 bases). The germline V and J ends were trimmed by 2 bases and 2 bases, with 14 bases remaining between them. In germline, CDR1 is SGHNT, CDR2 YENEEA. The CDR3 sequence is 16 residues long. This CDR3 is CASSLSPGLNTDTQYF. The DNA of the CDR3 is TGTGCCAGCAGCTTATCACCGGGACTTAACACAGATACGCAGTATTTT.

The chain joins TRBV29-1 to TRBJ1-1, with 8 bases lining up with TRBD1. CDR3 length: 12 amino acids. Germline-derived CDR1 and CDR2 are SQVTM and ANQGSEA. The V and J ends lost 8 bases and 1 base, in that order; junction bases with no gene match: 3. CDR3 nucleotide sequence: TGCAGCTCCGGACAGGGGAACACTGAAGCTTTCTTT. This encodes CSSGQGNTEAFF. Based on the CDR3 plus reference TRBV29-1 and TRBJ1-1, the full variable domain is SAVISQKPSRDICQRGTSLTIQCQVDSQVTMMFWYRQQPGQSLTLIATANQGSEATYESGFVIDKFPISRPNLTFSTLTVSNMSPEDSSIYLCSSGQGNTEAFFGQGTRLTVV.

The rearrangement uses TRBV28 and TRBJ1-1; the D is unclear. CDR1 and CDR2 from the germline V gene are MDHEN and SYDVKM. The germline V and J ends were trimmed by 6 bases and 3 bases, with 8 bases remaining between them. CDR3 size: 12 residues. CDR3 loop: CASSVVYTEAFF. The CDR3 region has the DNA TGTGCCAGCAGCGTCGTGTACACTGAAGCTTTCTTT. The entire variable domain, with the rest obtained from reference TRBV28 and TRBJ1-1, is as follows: DVKVTQSSRYLVKRTGEKVFLECVQDMDHENMFWYRQDPGLGLRLIYFSYDVKMKEKGDIPEGYSVSREKKERFSLILESASTNQTSMYLCASSVVYTEAFFGQGTRLTVV.

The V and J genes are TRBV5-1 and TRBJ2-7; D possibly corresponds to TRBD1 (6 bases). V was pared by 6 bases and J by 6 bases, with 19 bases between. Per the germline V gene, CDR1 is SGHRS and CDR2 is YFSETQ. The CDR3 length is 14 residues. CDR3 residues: CASTEALQGSEQYF. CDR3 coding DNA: TGCGCCAGCACCGAAGCCCTACAGGGCAGCGAGCAGTACTTC.

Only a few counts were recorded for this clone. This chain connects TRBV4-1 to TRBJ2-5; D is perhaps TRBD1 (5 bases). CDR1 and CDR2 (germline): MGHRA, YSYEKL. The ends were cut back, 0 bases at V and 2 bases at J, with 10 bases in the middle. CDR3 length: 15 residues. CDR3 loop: CASSQDRASQETQYF. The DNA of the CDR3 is TGCGCCAGCAGCCAAGACAGGGCTTCACAAGAGACCCAGTACTTC.

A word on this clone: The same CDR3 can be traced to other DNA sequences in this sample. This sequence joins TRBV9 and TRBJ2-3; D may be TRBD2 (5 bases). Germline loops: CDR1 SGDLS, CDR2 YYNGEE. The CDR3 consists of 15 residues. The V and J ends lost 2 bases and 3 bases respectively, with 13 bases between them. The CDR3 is CASSVTDRGTDTQYF. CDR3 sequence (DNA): TGTGCCAGCAGCGTCACAGATCGGGGAACAGATACGCAGTATTTT.

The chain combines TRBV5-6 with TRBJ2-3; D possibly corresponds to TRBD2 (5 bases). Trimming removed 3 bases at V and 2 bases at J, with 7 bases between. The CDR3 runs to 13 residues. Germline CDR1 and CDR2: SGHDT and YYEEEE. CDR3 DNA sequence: TGTGCCAGCAGCTCAGGACTCACAGATACGCAGTATTTT. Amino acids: CASSSGLTDTQYF.

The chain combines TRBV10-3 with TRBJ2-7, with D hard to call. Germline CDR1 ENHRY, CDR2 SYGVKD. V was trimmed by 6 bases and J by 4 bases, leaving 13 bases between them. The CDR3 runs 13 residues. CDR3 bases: TGTGCCATCAGCGATACCCAGGAATACGAGCAGTACTTC. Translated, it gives CAISDTQEYEQYF.

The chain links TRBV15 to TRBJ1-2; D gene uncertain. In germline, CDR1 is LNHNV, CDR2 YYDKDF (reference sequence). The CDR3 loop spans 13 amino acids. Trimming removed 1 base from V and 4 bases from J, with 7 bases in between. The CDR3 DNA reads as TGTGCCACCAGCAGAGGGTACACCTATGGCTACACCTTC. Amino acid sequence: CATSRGYTYGYTF.

The chain's CDR3 is CASSLVSGATEAFF. The CDR3 region has the DNA TGTGCCAGCAGCTTGGTATCAGGGGCCACTGAAGCTTTCTTT. The chain combines TRBV5-5 with TRBJ1-1, with D possibly matching TRBD1 (6 bases). The V end lost 0 bases, the J end lost 4 bases, and 10 bases lay between the germline ends. The germline CDR1 and CDR2 sequences are SGHKS and YYEKEE (reference sequence). The CDR3 is 14 residues long.

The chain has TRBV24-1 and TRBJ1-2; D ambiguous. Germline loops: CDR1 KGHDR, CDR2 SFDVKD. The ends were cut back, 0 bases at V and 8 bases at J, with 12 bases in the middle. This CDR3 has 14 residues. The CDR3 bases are TGTGCCACCAGTGATTTGTCGACCAGGATGGGCTACACCTTC. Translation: CATSDLSTRMGYTF.

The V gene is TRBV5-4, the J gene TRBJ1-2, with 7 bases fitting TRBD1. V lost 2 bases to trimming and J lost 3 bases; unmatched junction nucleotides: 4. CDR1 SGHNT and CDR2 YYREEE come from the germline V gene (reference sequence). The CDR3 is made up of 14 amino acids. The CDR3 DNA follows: TGTGCCAGCAGCTTATTTGACAGGGACTATGGCTACACCTTC. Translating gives CASSLFDRDYGYTF.